Presented here are 7 T cell receptor beta chains from one specimen sequenced in a study of shared clonotypes between healthy human individuals. Repertoires were generated with immunoSEQ multiplex PCR, while TCRdb's copy carries only in-frame clones and drops some. The data hold a few million clones, with 85% to 95% observed a single time. The sample was naive CD4+ T cells from PBMCs. Indicated subset: CD45RA+ positively selected. The receptors shown here come from a man in his late teens or twenties in good health. Some clones in this sample may be carry-over from other donors' samples.

Written as DNA, the CDR3 is TGTGCCAGCAGCTTGGTTAGCGGGAGCTATGGGTTCGAGCAGTACTTC. It yields the protein CASSLVSGSYGFEQYF. The V call is TRBV5-6, the J call TRBJ2-7; TRBD2 matches 9 bases. This CDR3 has 16 residues. Unmatched junction bases numbered 10, after V lost 0 bases and J lost 6 bases. CDR1 is SGHDT, CDR2 YYEEEE, per germline.

The CDR3: CASSQGLAGGPGGYEQYF. In nucleotides, the CDR3 is TGTGCCAGCAGTCAAGGACTAGCGGGAGGGCCGGGGGGCTACGAGCAGTACTTC. The chain carries TRBV27 and TRBJ2-7; 15 bases agree with TRBD2. Germline CDR1 and CDR2: MNHEY and SMNVEV (reference sequence). The CDR3 has 18 residues. V was clipped by 5 bases and J by 3 bases; unmatched bases: 11.

This clone occurred once. The chain joins TRBV28 to TRBJ2-1, with 7 bases fitting TRBD1. Germline V gives CDR1 MDHEN, CDR2 SYDVKM. Trimming cost V 3 bases and J 1 base; bases outside gene matches: 9. The CDR3 length is 17 residues. The chain's CDR3 is CASSFSDRSKSYNEQFF. CDR3 DNA: TGTGCCAGCAGTTTTTCGGACAGGTCGAAGTCCTACAATGAGCAGTTCTTC.

This clone is a singleton in its sample. The rearrangement links TRBV11-2 to TRBJ1-3, with 11 bases identical to TRBD1. With 4 bases clipped from V and 7 bases from J, the junction kept 6 bases outside the gene matches. Germline assignment: CDR1 SGHAT and CDR2 FQNNGV. The CDR3 length is 15 residues. The CDR3 reads CASSYPGTGGNTIYF. CDR3 coding DNA: TGTGCCAGCAGCTACCCCGGGACAGGGGGTAACACCATATATTTT. Full variable domain (missing parts from reference TRBV11-2 and TRBJ1-3): EAGVAQSPRYKIIEKRQSVAFWCNPISGHATLYWYQQILGQGPKLLIQFQNNGVVDDSQLPKDRFSAERLKGVDSTLKIQPAKLEDSAVYLCASSYPGTGGNTIYFGEGSWLTVV.

V usage is TRBV15 and J usage is TRBJ1-4, with D possibly matching TRBD1 (6 bases). Trimming cost V 0 bases and J 7 bases, with 9 bases left between them. The V gene's germline CDR1 is LNHNV and CDR2 YYDKDF (reference sequence). This CDR3 has 14 amino acids. The CDR3: CATSRDGGGEKLFF. The CDR3 DNA reads as TGTGCCACCAGCAGAGATGGGGGCGGTGAAAAACTGTTTTTT.

This sequence joins TRBV4-2 and TRBJ1-3; no definite D call. V lost 1 base to trimming and J lost 0 bases, with 13 bases between them. Germline V CDR1 and CDR2: LGHNA, YNFKEQ. This CDR3 has 17 residues. In DNA, the CDR3 is TGTGCCAGCAGCCAAGGCCCCCTCCGGACCTCTGGAAACACCATATATTTT. Translated: CASSQGPLRTSGNTIYF.

Concerning this clone: Other nucleotide sequences in the sample specify the same CDR3. V and J are TRBV28 and TRBJ2-5; 8 nucleotides align to TRBD1. CDR1 is MDHEN and CDR2 is SYDVKM in the germline V gene. There are 14 residues in the CDR3. Trimming took 5 bases from V and 4 from J; bases not matched to a gene: 6. The CDR3 is CASSTPGGRETQYF. DNA for the CDR3: TGTGCCAGCAGTACACCAGGGGGCCGAGAGACCCAGTACTTC.